This TCR beta chain emerged from a study of T cells after posttransplantation cyclophosphamide. The CDR3 covers 11 residues. From germline, CDR1 is DFQATT and CDR2 SNEGSKA (reference sequence). Trimming stripped 1 base from V and 9 bases from J, with 10 bases between. Study findings and constraints: Donor CD8+ memory clones often dominated recipient blood repertoires at later times. Skin or GI-infiltrating T cells shared few TRB sequences with blood.

Cells defined as naive were viable CD3+CD4+ or CD3+CD8+ and CCR7+CD45RA+CD45RO-CD95-CD27+CD28+. Peripheral blood was collected from the related graft donor on the marrow donation day. Clones were sequenced by immunoSEQ multiplex PCR, and TCRdb holds only the in-frame ones, with some missing. The sample has about 22,000 clones; 95% to 98% are singletons. Turning to this clone: Its antigen is undetermined.

This TCR was sampled from a man aged 45-60 years in good health, CMV-negative, and a related stem cell transplant donor. The V and J genes are TRBV20-1 and TRBJ2-7; maybe TRBD1 (6 bases). The sequenced material came from naive CD4+ T cells sorted from PBMCs. The CDR3: CSARGGHGQYF. The CDR3 DNA sequence: TGCAGTGCTAGAGGGGGGCACGGGCAGTACTTC.